This entry features one TCR beta chain sequence. The antigen remains undetermined. Via MiXCR, TCRdb re-called the 5' RACE reads, giving one row per CDR3 protein. The table lists a few hundred thousand distinct CDR3 sequences, under 25% of them singletons. The data are from a study of T-cell memory formation after mild COVID-19. Study outcomes and limitations: Several responding clones turned up in pre-infection memory, indicating that cross-reactive memory may have taken part. Most CD4+ clones that shrank were in CM and EM, while CD8+ ones turned up in EMRA.

J gave up 4 bases and V 2 bases, and 6 bases lay outside the gene matches. This CDR3 has 15 amino acids. Looked up from germline, CDR1 is SGHVS and CDR2 is FNYEAQ. The chain joins TRBV7-6 to TRBJ2-3; TRBD2 matches 7 bases. The sample consisted of PBMCs or a T cell subset sorted from them (not recorded which). The TCR sequence derives from a man younger than 35 who had mild COVID-19 (a few samples of this study predate the infection). Cell type and time point are not known. The CDR3 loop reads CASSLRSGQSDTQYF. DNA for the CDR3: TGTGCCAGCAGCTTACGTAGCGGGCAGTCAGATACGCAGTATTTT.